This passage covers 31 T cell receptor beta chains from one sample sequenced in a study of blood T cell repertoires in COVID-19. Using immunoSEQ multiplex PCR, the repertoire was profiled, and TCRdb retains in-frame clones only, with some absent. Among around 140,000 clones listed, 76% were seen once. Sequenced material: peripheral blood. All receptors come from a woman of 80 years or more with active or convalescent COVID-19.

This clone was seen once. The chain employs TRBV29-1 and TRBJ2-7; 7 bases fit TRBD2. This CDR3 contains 15 residues. Germline CDR1 reads SQVTM; CDR2 reads ANQGSEA. V was clipped by 1 base and J by 0 bases; unmatched bases: 6. The CDR3, as DNA: TGCAGCGTTGAAGGAGGTCGCGGGAGCTCCTACGAGCAGTACTTC. Protein: CSVEGGRGSSYEQYF.

This clone was observed once. V is TRBV7-9 and J is TRBJ1-5, with a tentative D call TRBD1 (5 bases). The CDR3 is 14 residues long. Germline CDR1 is SEHNR and CDR2 is FQNEAQ (reference sequence). Trimming stripped 0 bases from V and 7 bases from J, with 10 bases between. In DNA form, the CDR3 reads TGTGCCAGCAGCTTAGCAGGGGAGGGGCAGCCCCAGCATTTT. Protein: CASSLAGEGQPQHF.

The chain is built from TRBV7-2 and TRBJ1-1; 9 bases are shared with TRBD1. The V gene end was trimmed by 4 bases and the J gene end by 5 bases; junction bases not matched to a gene: 5. Germline lookup yields CDR1 SGHTA and CDR2 FQGNSA. The CDR3 consists of 14 residues. The CDR3 nucleotides are TGTGCCAGCAGCTCGGACAGGGGAGGGACTGAAGCTTTCTTT. Protein sequence: CASSSDRGGTEAFF.

The chain is built from TRBV2 and TRBJ1-2; perhaps TRBD1 as D (5 bases). The V end lost 3 bases, the J end lost 5 bases, and 22 bases lay between the germline ends. CDR1 and CDR2 from the germline V gene are SNHLY and FYNNEI. This CDR3 has 17 residues. The DNA for the CDR3 is TGTGCCAGCAGTGACCTAGTGACAGTCCTCTCGAGGTATGGCTACACCTTC. The encoded protein is CASSDLVTVLSRYGYTF.

This chain connects TRBV7-9 to TRBJ2-5; weak D call: TRBD2 (7 bases). The V end was cut by 1 base, the J end by 2 bases, with 14 bases between. This CDR3 comprises 16 residues. CDR1 is SEHNR and CDR2 is FQNEAQ in the germline V gene (reference sequence). The CDR3 loop is CASSLVAGGTQETQYF. The CDR3 DNA reads as TGTGCCAGCAGCTTAGTTGCCGGGGGGACACAAGAGACCCAGTACTTC.

The rearrangement links TRBV4-2 to TRBJ2-3; TRBD2 matches at 11 bases. With V trimmed by 5 bases and J by 2 bases, 6 bases remained unmatched. This CDR3 has 16 residues. Germline lookup yields CDR1 LGHNA and CDR2 YNFKEQ. The CDR3 here is CASSARLAGNTDTQYF. DNA of the CDR3: TGTGCCAGCAGCGCCCGACTAGCGGGGAACACAGATACGCAGTATTTT.

The chain recombines TRBV5-5 with TRBJ1-3; maybe TRBD1 (6 bases). Germline V gene sequence: CDR1 SGHKS, CDR2 YYEKEE (reference sequence). Trimming took 1 base from V and 2 from J, leaving 13 bases between them. The CDR3 contains 16 residues. Written as DNA, the CDR3 is TGTGCCAGCAGCTTGTCCACAGGGACCCCTGGAAACACCATATATTTT. It yields the protein CASSLSTGTPGNTIYF.

The chain is built from TRBV6-5 and TRBJ1-6; 7 bases line up with TRBD1. The V gene's germline CDR1 is MNHEY and CDR2 SVGAGI. V was pared by 7 bases and J by 6 bases, with 9 bases of the junction left unmatched. The CDR3 loop spans 15 amino acids. This CDR3 is CASTYSGQSNSPLHF. The CDR3 bases are TGTGCCAGCACCTACTCGGGACAGAGTAATTCACCCCTCCACTTT.

This clone was seen more than once but under ten times. The CDR3: CASSEIQGASAEAFF. The DNA of the CDR3 is TGTGCCAGCTCTGAAATACAGGGGGCTTCGGCTGAAGCTTTCTTT. The V gene is TRBV18, the J gene TRBJ1-1, with 9 bases fitting TRBD1. V was clipped by 6 bases and J by 6 bases; unmatched bases: 11. Per germline, CDR1 KGHSH and CDR2 LQKENI. This CDR3 has 15 amino acids.

The chain joins TRBV14 to TRBJ2-2, with 7 positions matching TRBD1. After removal of 3 bases from V and 4 bases from J, the junction contained 8 bases not matched to a gene. Germline V gene data show CDR1 as SGHDN and CDR2 as FVKESK. This CDR3 is built from 16 residues. The CDR3 DNA is TGTGCCAGCAGCCAGACCTGGACAGGACCCACCGGGGAGCTGTTTTTT. It codes for CASSQTWTGPTGELFF.

CDR3 in DNA: TGTGCCAGCAGTGAGACTCAGGGGAGCTCCTATAATTCACCCCTCCACTTT. This gives the protein CASSETQGSSYNSPLHF. The chain combines TRBV25-1 with TRBJ1-6; possible D gene TRBD1, 6 bases. V was trimmed by 3 bases and J by 0 bases, leaving 12 bases between them. The length of the CDR3 is 17 residues. In germline, CDR1 is MGHDK, CDR2 SYGVNS.

V usage is TRBV19 and J usage is TRBJ1-5, with D perhaps TRBD1 (5 bases). With 4 bases removed from V and 2 bases from J, the gap between germline ends came to 12 bases. Germline loops: CDR1 LNHDA, CDR2 SQIVND (reference sequence). There are 15 residues in the CDR3. The CDR3 sequence: CASSKQVWGNQPQHF. DNA for the CDR3: TGTGCCAGTAGTAAACAGGTTTGGGGCAATCAGCCCCAGCATTTT.

The chain uses TRBV6-5 and TRBJ2-7; 8 bases line up with TRBD1. Germline V gene data show CDR1 as MNHEY and CDR2 as SVGAGI. The CDR3 is 15 residues long. J gave up 5 bases and V 0 bases, and 6 bases lay outside the gene matches. The CDR3 loop reads CASSYSRDRNNEQYF. DNA for the CDR3: TGTGCCAGCAGTTACTCGAGGGACAGGAACAACGAGCAGTACTTC.

This clone was observed once. The genes are TRBV25-1 and TRBJ1-4, with D maybe TRBD1 (5 bases). The ends were cut back, 4 bases at V and 10 bases at J, with 10 bases in the middle. The CDR3 has 12 residues. The germline V gene encodes CDR1 MGHDK and CDR2 SYGVNS. CDR3 in amino acids: CASSGRQRKLFF. The CDR3 bases are TGTGCCAGCAGTGGACGACAGCGAAAACTGTTTTTT.

This chain joins TRBV25-1 and TRBJ2-7; maybe TRBD2 (5 bases). Trimming pared 2 bases from V and 6 bases from J, leaving 11 bases between. The CDR3 length is 13 residues. The germline gives CDR1 MGHDK, CDR2 SYGVNS. The CDR3 coding sequence is TGTGCCAGCAGTGAAGACCCGGGGTTCGAGCAGTACTTC. It yields the protein CASSEDPGFEQYF.

The rearrangement joins TRBV7-8 to TRBJ1-6; maybe TRBD1 (5 bases). The ends were cut back, 5 bases at V and 15 bases at J, with 20 bases in the middle. Germline V CDR1 and CDR2: SGHVS, FQNEAQ. This CDR3 is built from 14 residues. The chain's CDR3 is CASSHENYAGGLHF. The CDR3 DNA reads as TGTGCCAGCAGCCACGAAAATTACGCCGGGGGCCTCCACTTT.

This clone was seen at least ten times. This chain joins TRBV15 and TRBJ2-3, with 12 bases lining up with TRBD2. V shed 5 bases and J 2 bases; nucleotides not matched to a gene: 5. CDR1 LNHNV and CDR2 YYDKDF come from the germline V gene (reference sequence). The CDR3 runs to 16 residues. CDR3 protein: CATSGRLAGATDTQYF. CDR3 nucleotide sequence: TGTGCCACCAGCGGTAGACTAGCGGGGGCCACAGATACGCAGTATTTT.

CDR3 loop: CASSSYSGVGTEAFF. CDR3 DNA: TGTGCCAGCAGTTCTTATTCAGGGGTTGGAACTGAAGCTTTCTTT. The chain employs TRBV27 and TRBJ1-1, with a weak D call TRBD1 (6 bases). The CDR3 is 15 amino acids. V was shortened by 4 bases and J by 5 bases, with 17 bases between the two germline ends. Per germline, CDR1 MNHEY and CDR2 SMNVEV (reference sequence).

J is TRBJ2-2 and V is TRBV5-6, with 9 bases that match TRBD1. Looked up from germline, CDR1 is SGHDT and CDR2 is YYEEEE. J lost 4 bases, V lost 3 bases, and 7 bases had no gene match. The CDR3 is made up of 16 amino acids. CDR3: CASSSNRGLGTGELFF. In DNA, the CDR3 is TGTGCCAGCAGCTCGAACAGGGGGCTGGGCACCGGGGAGCTGTTTTTT. The entire variable domain, with the rest obtained from reference TRBV5-6 and TRBJ2-2, is as follows: DAGVTQSPTHLIKTRGQQVTLRCSPKSGHDTVSWYQQALGQGPQFIFQYYEEEERQRGNFPDRFSGHQFPNYSSELNVNALLLGDSALYLCASSSNRGLGTGELFFGEGSRLTVL.

This sequence joins TRBV11-2 and TRBJ1-1; no clear D. Germline V gene sequence: CDR1 SGHAT, CDR2 FQNNGV. CDR3 length equals 13 residues. V shed 1 base and J shed 0 bases, with 3 bases lying between them. The CDR3 DNA is TGTGCCAGCAGCTTAGGGCTGAACACTGAAGCTTTCTTT. It is translated as CASSLGLNTEAFF.

The rearrangement uses TRBV7-3 and TRBJ2-5; D is unclear. The CDR3 has 13 residues. V lost 1 base and J lost 5, with 8 bases in between. CDR1 SGHTA and CDR2 FQGTGA come from the germline V gene. The CDR3 DNA follows: TGTGCCAGCAGCTTAAGCTTCCGGGAGACCCAGTACTTC. Translated, it gives CASSLSFRETQYF.

The chain recombines TRBV28 with TRBJ2-2; 7 positions match TRBD1. After removal of 5 bases from V and 0 bases from J, the junction contained 3 bases not matched to a gene. Germline CDR1 and CDR2: MDHEN and SYDVKM. This CDR3 is 15 amino acids long. The CDR3 DNA sequence: TGTGCCAGCAGTATAGGGGGCCCGAACACCGGGGAGCTGTTTTTT. Its protein product is CASSIGGPNTGELFF.

The chain has TRBV18 and TRBJ2-1, with 8 positions matching TRBD1. J gave up 7 bases and V 2 bases, and 7 bases lay outside the gene matches. This CDR3 comprises 15 residues. Germline CDR1 reads KGHSH; CDR2 reads LQKENI. The CDR3 loop reads CASSPRNRGVNEQFF. CDR3 bases: TGTGCCAGCTCACCAAGGAACAGGGGGGTGAATGAGCAGTTCTTC.

The CDR3 sequence is CASSPFEGLTDTQYF. The DNA of the CDR3 is TGTGCCAGCAGCCCCTTTGAGGGATTGACAGATACGCAGTATTTT. This sequence joins TRBV3-1 (or the pseudogene TRBV3-2) and TRBJ2-3; D might be TRBD2 (5 bases). V lost 4 bases and J 3 bases, leaving 14 bases between the germline ends. Germline-derived CDR1 and CDR2 are LGHDT and YNNKEL (reference sequence). CDR3 length: 15 amino acids.

The J gene is TRBJ1-1, the V gene TRBV25-1; maybe TRBD1 (5 bases). Trimming took 8 bases from V and 0 from J, leaving 19 bases between them. Germline V gives CDR1 MGHDK, CDR2 SYGVNS. The CDR3 is 16 residues long. CDR3 DNA: TGTGCCAGCGTCCCGGGAGGGGCGGCGTTGAACACTGAAGCTTTCTTT. As protein: CASVPGGAALNTEAFF.

This clone has more than one count but fewer than ten. V is TRBV29-1 and J is TRBJ1-4, with TRBD1 identical over 7 bases. This CDR3 is 11 amino acids long. V lost 7 bases, J lost 6 bases, and 2 bases stayed unmatched. CDR1 is SQVTM and CDR2 is ANQGSEA in the germline V gene. This CDR3 reads CSADRDEKLFF. Here the CDR3 DNA reads TGCAGCGCCGACAGGGATGAAAAACTGTTTTTT.

The V gene is TRBV6-1, the J gene TRBJ1-5; a weak D match, TRBD1 (6 bases). CDR1 and CDR2 (germline): MNHNS, SASEGT. Trimming left V 4 bases short and J 0 bases short, with 19 bases between. The CDR3 totals 18 residues. For the CDR3, the DNA is TGTGCCAGCAGTGGGATCCAGGGGCACAACCTTAGCAATCAGCCCCAGCATTTT. Its protein product is CASSGIQGHNLSNQPQHF.

V gene TRBV7-8 combines with J gene TRBJ1-5; a weak D match, TRBD1 (6 bases). This CDR3 comprises 16 residues. CDR1 is SGHVS and CDR2 is FQNEAQ in the germline V gene. Trimming took off 5 bases at V and 2 bases at J, with 16 bases between the two ends. The CDR3 region has the DNA TGTGCCAGCAGCCGGGACACCCCTCGGGGCAATCAGCCCCAGCATTTT. It codes for CASSRDTPRGNQPQHF. The whole variable domain, filled in from reference TRBV7-8 and TRBJ1-5, reads GAGVSQSPRYKVAKRGQDVALRCDPISGHVSLFWYQQALGQGPEFLTYFQNEAQLDKSGLPSDRFFAERPEGSVSTLKIQRTQQEDSAVYLCASSRDTPRGNQPQHFGDGTRLSIL.

The chain carries TRBV18 and TRBJ2-7, with TRBD1 matching over 9 bases. The length of the CDR3 is 15 residues. V was clipped by 3 bases and J by 0 bases; unmatched bases: 3. Germline assignment: CDR1 KGHSH and CDR2 LQKENI. DNA of the CDR3: TGTGCCAGCTCACCCGGGACAGGGCTCTCCTACGAGCAGTACTTC. Protein sequence: CASSPGTGLSYEQYF.

The chain is built from TRBV30 and TRBJ1-5, with TRBD1 as a possible D gene (5 bases). CDR3 length: 16 amino acids. CDR1 is GTSNPN, CDR2 SVGIG, per germline (reference sequence). V lost 3 bases and J 1 base, leaving 16 bases between the germline ends. CDR3 in amino acids: CAWREPQGWSNQPQHF. CDR3 sequence (DNA): TGTGCCTGGAGGGAACCTCAGGGTTGGAGCAATCAGCCCCAGCATTTT.

V and J are TRBV6-5 and TRBJ1-1; D may be TRBD1 (6 bases). Trimming stripped 2 bases from V and 7 bases from J, with 14 bases between. CDR1 MNHEY and CDR2 SVGAGI come from the germline V gene. This CDR3 region has 14 residues. This chain's CDR3 is CASSYTTGKGEAFF. DNA of the CDR3: TGTGCCAGCAGTTACACCACAGGGAAGGGTGAAGCTTTCTTT.